Described below is a single T cell receptor beta chain sequence and its context. These data belong to a study of shared clonotypes between healthy human individuals. The germline gives CDR1 SGHDN, CDR2 FVKESK. The CDR3 length is 18 residues. The trim removed 4 bases at V and 4 bases at J, leaving 17 bases unmatched. TCRdb's table, derived via immunoSEQ multiplex PCR, lists solely in-frame clones and lacks some. The sample consists of 2,500,000 or so clones, around 92% of them appearing once. The specimen sequenced was naive CD4+ T cells from PBMCs. As to subset: CD45RA+ positively selected. The clonotype was recovered from a young man in good health. Some clones in this sample may be carry-over from other donors' samples. The chain is built from TRBV14 and TRBJ1-2; the match to TRBD1 covers 8 bases. CDR3 coding DNA: TGTGCCAGCAGCCTGTTATCCGGGACAGGTGGTTTCCTCTATGGCTACACCTTC. Translated: CASSLLSGTGGFLYGYTF.